Listed below are T cell receptor beta chains from one sample, sequenced in a study of cytomegalovirus exposure and HLA in healthy donors. Libraries were prepared by immunoSEQ multiplex PCR; TCRdb keeps only in-frame clonotypes and omits some of them. The table has 140,000 to 150,000 clones, approximately 80% seen once. Sequencing was carried out using PBMCs. All receptors come from a female donor in good health and CMV-seronegative. Each CDR3 is given with its conserved first and last residue. The D gene is left open where the match is weak. Clone size is shown for a subset of rows, as once, few, many or a class of expanded clone.

V gene: TRBV9
clone size: NA
J gene: TRBJ2-6
D gene: TRBD1
CDR3 protein: CASSRDRGPSGANVLTF
CDR3 DNA: TGTGCCAGCAGCCGGGACAGAGGACCCTCTGGGGCCAACGTCCTGACTTTC

V gene: TRBV6-1
clone size: NA
J gene: TRBJ2-7
D gene: TRBD1
CDR3 protein: CASSRGARGPYEQYF
CDR3 DNA: TGTGCCAGCAGTAGAGGGGCCAGGGGGCCCTACGAGCAGTACTTC

V gene: TRBV7-9
clone size: NA
J gene: TRBJ2-7
D gene: TRBD1
CDR3 protein: CSSSHPMTGAFYEQYF
CDR3 DNA: TGTTCCAGCAGCCACCCTATGACAGGGGCGTTCTACGAGCAGTACTTC

V gene: TRBV5-1
clone size: NA
J gene: TRBJ2-7
D gene: NA
CDR3 protein: CASSQETGSYEQYF
CDR3 DNA: TGCGCCAGCAGCCAAGAGACAGGTTCCTACGAGCAGTACTTC

V gene: TRBV6-6
clone size: NA
J gene: TRBJ1-2
D gene: TRBD1
CDR3 protein: CASSWDRRAYGYPF
CDR3 DNA: TGTGCCAGCAGTTGGGACAGGAGGGCTTATGGCTACCCCTTC

V gene: TRBV6-5
clone size: NA
J gene: TRBJ1-2
D gene: NA
CDR3 protein: CASRRTGGYGYTF
CDR3 DNA: TGTGCCAGCAGAAGGACGGGGGGCTATGGCTACACCTTC

V gene: TRBV9
clone size: NA
J gene: TRBJ2-3
D gene: NA
CDR3 protein: CASSVSGSTDTQYF
CDR3 DNA: TGTGCCAGCAGCGTTAGCGGTAGCACAGATACGCAGTATTTT

V gene: TRBV27
clone size: NA
J gene: TRBJ2-1
D gene: TRBD2
CDR3 protein: CASSGLADEQFF
CDR3 DNA: TGTGCCAGCAGTGGACTAGCGGATGAGCAGTTCTTC

V gene: TRBV6-5
clone size: NA
J gene: TRBJ2-1
D gene: TRBD2
CDR3 protein: CASSGTSGTYNEQFF
CDR3 DNA: TGTGCCAGCAGCGGGACTAGCGGGACCTACAATGAGCAGTTCTTC

V gene: TRBV5-1
clone size: NA
J gene: TRBJ2-2
D gene: TRBD1
CDR3 protein: CASNEGQGATGELFF
CDR3 DNA: TGCGCCAGCAATGAGGGGCAGGGGGCGACCGGGGAGCTGTTTTTT

V gene: TRBV6-1
clone size: NA
J gene: TRBJ1-1
D gene: NA
CDR3 protein: CASSDGHLRSEAFF
CDR3 DNA: TGTGCCAGCAGTGACGGACACTTGAGGTCTGAAGCTTTCTTT

V gene: TRBV7-9
clone size: NA
J gene: TRBJ2-1
D gene: NA
CDR3 protein: CASIRISTRSPQLQFF
CDR3 DNA: TGTGCCAGCATAAGGATCTCGACTAGATCCCCCCAACTCCAGTTCTTC

V gene: TRBV7-6
clone size: NA
J gene: TRBJ2-1
D gene: NA
CDR3 protein: CASSARTGTYNEQFF
CDR3 DNA: TGTGCCAGCAGCGCCCGGACCGGGACCTACAATGAGCAGTTCTTC

V gene: TRBV5-1
clone size: NA
J gene: TRBJ2-2
D gene: TRBD1
CDR3 protein: CASSRTGDVWTGELFF
CDR3 DNA: TGCGCCAGCAGCCGAACAGGGGATGTATGGACCGGGGAGCTGTTTTTT

V gene: TRBV28
clone size: many
J gene: TRBJ2-3
D gene: TRBD2
CDR3 protein: CASSPTSGRDTQYF
CDR3 DNA: TGTGCCAGCAGTCCTACTAGCGGGCGAGATACGCAGTATTTT

V gene: TRBV29-1
clone size: NA
J gene: TRBJ2-7
D gene: NA
CDR3 protein: CSVVGLSSYEQYF
CDR3 DNA: TGCAGCGTCGTGGGCCTAAGCTCCTACGAGCAGTACTTC

V gene: TRBV6-6
clone size: NA
J gene: TRBJ2-7
D gene: NA
CDR3 protein: CASSSSSYEQYF
CDR3 DNA: TGTGCCAGCAGTTCGAGCTCCTACGAGCAGTACTTC